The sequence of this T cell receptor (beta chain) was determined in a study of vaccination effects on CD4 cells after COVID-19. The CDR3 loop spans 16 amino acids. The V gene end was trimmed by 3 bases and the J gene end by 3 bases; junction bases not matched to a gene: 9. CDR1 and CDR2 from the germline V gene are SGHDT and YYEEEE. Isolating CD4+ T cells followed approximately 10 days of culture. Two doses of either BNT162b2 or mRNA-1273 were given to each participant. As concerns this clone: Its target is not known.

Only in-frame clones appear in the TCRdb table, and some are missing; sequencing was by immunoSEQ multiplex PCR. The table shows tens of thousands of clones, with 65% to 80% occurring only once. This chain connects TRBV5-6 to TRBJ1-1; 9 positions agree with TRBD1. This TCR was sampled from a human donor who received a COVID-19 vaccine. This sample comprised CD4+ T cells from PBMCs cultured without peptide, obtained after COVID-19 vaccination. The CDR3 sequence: CASSSKGTGSHTEAFF. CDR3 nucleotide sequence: TGTGCCAGCAGCTCGAAAGGGACAGGGAGCCACACTGAAGCTTTCTTT.